This passage covers 26 T cell receptor beta chains from one sample sequenced in a study of molecular identifiers for immune sequencing clone quantification. TCRdb reprocessed the PCR reads via MiXCR and lists one record per CDR3 protein. Altogether some 320,000 distinct CDR3 sequences are present, about a fifth being singletons, with the ten largest covering about 0.79%. Sequenced sample: naive CD8+ T cells from blood, with Jurkat cell RNA spiked in. Subset specified: FACS-sorted CD8+CD4-CCR7+CD45RA+ naive T cells. These receptors were taken from a human donor in good health. Some libraries in this study had Jurkat cell RNA spiked in.

This clonotype has ten or more counts. The chain is built from TRBV4-2 and TRBJ1-1; D call uncertain. Germline V gene sequence: CDR1 LGHNA, CDR2 YNFKEQ. The CDR3 spans 13 residues. Between the trimmed V and J ends, which lost 0 bases and 1 base, there was a span of 3 bases. CDR3 sequence (DNA): TGTGCCAGCAGCCAAGACAGGAACACTGAAGCTTTCTTT. The encoded protein is CASSQDRNTEAFF.

V is TRBV15 and J is TRBJ2-3; TRBD2 agrees at 14 bases. From germline, CDR1 is LNHNV and CDR2 YYDKDF (reference sequence). After removal of 7 bases from V and 4 bases from J, the junction contained 13 bases not matched to a gene. The CDR3 contains 18 residues. The CDR3 nucleotides read TGTGCCACCATCCAGACTAGCGGGAGGGCCGCTACTCCAGATACGCAGTATTTT. This gives the protein CATIQTSGRAATPDTQYF. Drawing the rest from reference TRBV15 and TRBJ2-3, the complete variable domain is DAMVIQNPRYQVTQFGKPVTLSCSQTLNHNVMYWYQQKSSQAPKLLFHYYDKDFNNEADTPDNFQSRRPNTSFCFLDIRSPGLGDTAMYLCATIQTSGRAATPDTQYFGPGTRLTVL.

To note about this clonotype: Just one base apart from a much larger clone, this may be a read error. The genes are TRBV28 and TRBJ2-1; 9 bases fit TRBD1. Per the germline V gene, CDR1 is MDHEN and CDR2 is SYDVKM. CDR3 length: 14 amino acids. CDR3 bases: TGTGCCGGCAGTTTCCGGACAGGGGATGGTGAGCAGTTCTTC. Protein sequence: CAGSFRTGDGEQFF.

This clonotype appeared once. This may come from a read error, since a much larger clone is one base off. V is TRBV10-3 and J is TRBJ2-7; possible D gene TRBD2, 6 bases. Germline assignment: CDR1 ENHRY and CDR2 SYGVKD. The CDR3 contains 14 residues. V gave up 4 bases and J gave up 9 bases, with 19 bases separating them. The CDR3 region is CAISAVEGRGGQYF. The CDR3 bases are TGTGCCATCAGTGCAGTGGAGGGGAGAGGCGGGCAGTACTTC.

About this clonotype: With a much larger clone just one base away, this may be a read error. DNA for the CDR3: TGTGCCACCTGCTGGAAGACAGGGGGCGTGCGGCCCCAGCATTTT. This translates into CATCWKTGGVRPQHF. This sequence joins TRBV19 and TRBJ1-5; 10 nucleotides agree with TRBD1. Germline CDR1 and CDR2: LNHDA and SQIVND (reference sequence). The CDR3 totals 15 residues. Unmatched junction bases numbered 15, after V lost 10 bases and J lost 9 bases.

J is TRBJ1-1 and V is TRBV7-9; D is uncertain. Germline V lookup: CDR1 SEHNR, CDR2 FQNEAQ (reference sequence). V dropped 10 bases and J dropped 4 bases, with 16 bases sitting between them. The CDR3 extends over 13 amino acids. The DNA for the CDR3 is TGTGCCACCGCTGGACGGGCTGGCACTGAAGCTTTCTTT. It is translated as CATAGRAGTEAFF. Variable domain in full (rest from reference TRBV7-9 and TRBJ1-1): DTGVSQNPRHKITKRGQNVTFRCDPISEHNRLYWYRQTLGQGPEFLTYFQNEAQLEKSRLLSDRFSAERPKGSFSTLEIQRTEQGDSAMYLCATAGRAGTEAFFGQGTRLTVV.

A note on this clonotype: Since a much larger clone is just one base distant, this may be a read error. The chain is built from TRBV7-9 and TRBJ2-7, with TRBD2 as a possible D gene (7 bases). The V gene lost 1 base and the J gene lost 5 bases, with 12 bases spanning the gap. CDR1 SEHNR and CDR2 FQNEAQ come from the germline V gene (reference sequence). CDR3 length equals 14 residues. DNA of the CDR3: TGTGCCAGCAGCTTAGAGGCGGGGGCGGACGAGCAGTACTTC. Protein product: CASSLEAGADEQYF.

The genes are TRBV14 and TRBJ1-1; TRBD1 matches at 9 bases. CDR3 length: 16 residues. Germline assignment: CDR1 SGHDN and CDR2 FVKESK. With V trimmed by 4 bases and J by 4 bases, 10 bases remained unmatched. DNA of the CDR3: TGTGCCAGCAGCCCCCACAGGGGGCGCTTGGTCACTGAAGCTTTCTTT. Residues: CASSPHRGRLVTEAFF.

At least ten counts were recorded for this clonotype. The genes are TRBV6-2 or TRBV6-3 and TRBJ2-5; D is unclear. V was cut by 5 bases and J by 0 bases, with 7 bases left in between. This CDR3 region has 13 residues. The germline CDR1 and CDR2 sequences are MNHEY and SVGEGT. The DNA of the CDR3 is TGTGCCAGCAGTCGACTTAACCAAGAGACCCAGTACTTC. This gives the protein CASSRLNQETQYF.

This clonotype was counted ten times or more. This sequence joins TRBV13 and TRBJ2-6; D is possibly TRBD1 (5 bases). From germline, CDR1 is PRHDT and CDR2 FYEKMQ (reference sequence). V was cut by 5 bases and J by 0 bases, with 8 bases left in between. This CDR3 is built from 15 residues. The CDR3 region is CASSQDSSGANVLTF. The CDR3 DNA reads TGTGCCAGCAGCCAAGACAGCTCTGGGGCCAACGTCCTGACTTTC.

This clonotype was seen at least ten times. V and J are TRBV6-5 and TRBJ2-3; TRBD2 matches 8 bases. The junction had 6 bases not matched to a gene; V was cut back by 6 bases and J by 4 bases. This CDR3 region has 14 residues. The V gene's germline CDR1 is MNHEY and CDR2 SVGAGI. The CDR3 bases are TGTGCCAGCAGCCCGGGGGGGAGGGCAGATACGCAGTATTTT. It yields the protein CASSPGGRADTQYF.

This sequence joins TRBV12-3 or TRBV12-4 and TRBJ2-1; 11 bases are shared with TRBD2. The CDR3 totals 16 residues. V was pared by 4 bases and J by 9 bases, with 11 bases of the junction left unmatched. The CDR3 region has the DNA TGTGCCAGCAGTTATAGCGGGAGGGGGGCGCGAGGTGAGCAGTTCTTC. Protein: CASSYSGRGARGEQFF.

Regarding this clonotype: A much larger clone differs from this one at a single base, so this may be a read error. This chain uses TRBV27 with TRBJ2-3, with D uncertain. Germline loops: CDR1 MNHEY, CDR2 SMNVEV (reference sequence). The CDR3 sequence is 15 residues long. CDR3 in amino acids: CATSGRPLSTDPQYF. For the CDR3, the DNA is TGTGCCACCTCAGGTCGCCCGCTAAGCACAGATCCGCAGTATTTT.

J is TRBJ2-6 and V is TRBV27; D gene unclear. This CDR3 has 18 amino acids. V was pared by 5 bases and J by 0 bases, with 17 bases between. Germline loops: CDR1 MNHEY, CDR2 SMNVEV (reference sequence). CDR3 nucleotide sequence: TGTGCCAGCAGTCCCTCAAGGCCCTCCCCCTCTGGGGCCAACGTCCTGACTTTC. Translation gives CASSPSRPSPSGANVLTF.

This clonotype has a handful of counts. The chain combines TRBV19 with TRBJ1-1, with D possibly matching TRBD1 (5 bases). Looked up from germline, CDR1 is LNHDA and CDR2 is SQIVND (reference sequence). The CDR3 has 14 residues. V gave up 3 bases and J gave up 0 bases, with 8 bases separating them. The CDR3 sequence: CASSMGRLNTEAFF. CDR3 in DNA: TGTGCCAGTAGTATGGGACGGTTGAACACTGAAGCTTTCTTT.

The CDR3 sequence: CASSQVAGGLDTQYF. The CDR3 bases are TGTGCCAGCAGCCAAGTGGCGGGGGGACTAGATACGCAGTATTTT. This chain links TRBV3-1 with TRBJ2-3; 8 bases agree with TRBD2. CDR1 and CDR2 (germline): LGHDT, YNNKEL (reference sequence). The CDR3 has 15 residues. Losses at the gene ends were 1 base for V and 5 bases for J; bases not matched to a gene: 5.

This clonotype was observed many times. This chain joins TRBV4-1 and TRBJ1-1; D is unresolved. The CDR3 consists of 15 residues. CDR1 and CDR2 (germline): MGHRA, YSYEKL. Deletions cut 0 bases from V and 4 bases from J, with 12 bases between. CDR3 sequence: CASSQEGGLSTEAFF. CDR3 DNA: TGCGCCAGCAGCCAAGAAGGAGGGTTGAGCACTGAAGCTTTCTTT.

The chain has TRBV27 and TRBJ2-7; 10 positions match TRBD1. Looked up from germline, CDR1 is MNHEY and CDR2 is SMNVEV (reference sequence). The CDR3 runs 15 residues. J gave up 2 bases and V 3 bases, and 4 bases lay outside the gene matches. The CDR3 loop reads CASSLSGTGAYEQYF. CDR3 sequence (DNA): TGTGCCAGCAGTTTGTCCGGGACAGGGGCCTACGAGCAGTACTTC.

V gene TRBV27 combines with J gene TRBJ2-2; TRBD2 agrees at 8 bases. Germline values: CDR1 MNHEY, CDR2 SMNVEV (reference sequence). The CDR3 is 14 residues long. With 6 bases clipped from V and 3 bases from J, the junction kept 3 bases outside the gene matches. CDR3 protein: CASRLADYTGELFF. In DNA form, the CDR3 reads TGTGCCAGCAGACTAGCGGATTACACCGGGGAGCTGTTTTTT.

This clonotype occurred many times. The chain joins TRBV28 to TRBJ2-5; tentatively, D is TRBD1 (6 bases). This CDR3 region has 14 residues. Per germline, CDR1 MDHEN and CDR2 SYDVKM. The V and J ends lost 8 bases and 3 bases respectively, with 16 bases between them. CDR3 in amino acids: CASGEPRGEETQYF. The CDR3 bases are TGTGCCAGCGGGGAACCCAGGGGAGAAGAGACCCAGTACTTC.

This clonotype was observed at least ten times. The CDR3 is CAGRDTEAFF. The CDR3 DNA reads as TGTGCCGGAAGGGACACTGAAGCTTTCTTT. This chain links TRBV2 with TRBJ1-1, with D unresolved. Between the trimmed V and J ends, which lost 11 bases and 3 bases, there was a span of 7 bases. Germline V gene sequence: CDR1 SNHLY, CDR2 FYNNEI. There are 10 residues in the CDR3.

This clonotype was found many times. The chain combines TRBV6-5 with TRBJ2-5; TRBD1 matches at 10 bases. Trimming at V came to 6 bases and at J to 4 bases, leaving 8 bases not matched to a gene. The CDR3 totals 15 residues. CDR1 is MNHEY, CDR2 SVGAGI, per germline. As DNA, the CDR3 is TGTGCCAGCAGGCGGGGACAGGGGATTTCAGAGACCCAGTACTTC. Its translation is CASRRGQGISETQYF.

The chain links TRBV30 to TRBJ2-3; 10 bases align to TRBD1. The CDR3 consists of 14 residues. Germline values: CDR1 GTSNPN, CDR2 SVGIG (reference sequence). The V and J ends lost 4 bases and 3 bases, in that order; junction bases with no gene match: 4. The CDR3 coding sequence is TGTGCCTGGAACGGGGGACAGGGGACAGATACGCAGTATTTT. Translation gives CAWNGGQGTDTQYF.

There are many counts of this clonotype. The V gene is TRBV10-3, the J gene TRBJ2-7, with a weak D call TRBD1 (5 bases). The CDR3 has 13 amino acids. The ends were cut back, 4 bases at V and 4 bases at J, with 11 bases in the middle. From germline, CDR1 is ENHRY and CDR2 SYGVKD. CDR3 sequence: CAISGTGEYEQYF. The CDR3 DNA sequence: TGTGCCATCAGTGGAACAGGCGAGTACGAGCAGTACTTC.

This clonotype has ten or more counts. The chain joins TRBV28 to TRBJ1-5; D gene ambiguous. This CDR3 spans 13 amino acids. The V gene lost 2 bases and the J gene lost 5 bases, with 7 bases spanning the gap. The germline V gene encodes CDR1 MDHEN and CDR2 SYDVKM. CDR3 loop: CASSLRGDQPQHF. In DNA form, the CDR3 reads TGTGCCAGCAGTTTACGGGGAGATCAGCCCCAGCATTTT.

Comment on this clonotype: This clone may be a read error of a much larger clone one base away. The chain joins TRBV5-8 to TRBJ2-3, with TRBD2 identical over 10 bases. V trimming: 6 bases; J trimming: 3 bases; junction bases outside the gene matches: 16. The CDR3 is made up of 18 amino acids. Germline-derived CDR1 and CDR2 are SGHTS and YDEGEE. The chain's CDR3 is CASIGRARAGGKTDTQYF. CDR3 nucleotides: TGTGCCAGCATCGGCCGGGCTAGAGCGGGGGGGAAAACAGATACGCAGTATTTT.